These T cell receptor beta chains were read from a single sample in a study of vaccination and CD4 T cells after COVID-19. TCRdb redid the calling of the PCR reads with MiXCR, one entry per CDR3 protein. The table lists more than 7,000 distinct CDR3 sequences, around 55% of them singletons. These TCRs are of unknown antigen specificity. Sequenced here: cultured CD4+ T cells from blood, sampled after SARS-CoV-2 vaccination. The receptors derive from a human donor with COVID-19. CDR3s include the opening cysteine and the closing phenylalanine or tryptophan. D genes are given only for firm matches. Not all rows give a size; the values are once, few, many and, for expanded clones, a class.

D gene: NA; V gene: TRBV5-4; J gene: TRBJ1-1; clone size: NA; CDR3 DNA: TGTGCCAGCAGTTCCTGGACGCCAGGCCGATATTCGATGAACACTGAAGCTTTCTTT; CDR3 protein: CASSSWTPGRYSMNTEAFF
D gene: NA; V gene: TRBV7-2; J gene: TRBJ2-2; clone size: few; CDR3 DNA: TGTGCCAGCAGCTACCTGCGGACAGTCAACACCGGGGAGCTGTTTTTT; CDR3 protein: CASSYLRTVNTGELFF
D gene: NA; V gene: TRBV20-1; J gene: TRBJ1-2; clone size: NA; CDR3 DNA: TGCAGAACCCAACCACCAGGAGGGTCGGGGGGAGGGGTGGGTGGCTACACCTTC; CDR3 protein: CRTQPPGGSGGGVGGYTF
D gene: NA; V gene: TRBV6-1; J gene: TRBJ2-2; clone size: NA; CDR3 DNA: TGTGCCAGCAGGCCCGACAGGACCGGGGAGCTGTTTTTT; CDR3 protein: CASRPDRTGELFF
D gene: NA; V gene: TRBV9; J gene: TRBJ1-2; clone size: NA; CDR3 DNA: TGTGCCAGCAGCGTAGCTCGGGGTAACTATGGCTACACCTTC; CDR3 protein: CASSVARGNYGYTF
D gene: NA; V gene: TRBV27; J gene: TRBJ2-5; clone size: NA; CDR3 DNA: TGTGCCAGCAGTCTCCGACGGGAAGAGACCCAGTACTTC; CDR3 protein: CASSLRREETQYF
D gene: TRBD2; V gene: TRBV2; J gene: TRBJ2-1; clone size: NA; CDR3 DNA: TGTGCCAGCAGTGAAGTAGGGACTAGCGGGAATGAGCAGTTCTTC; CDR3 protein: CASSEVGTSGNEQFF
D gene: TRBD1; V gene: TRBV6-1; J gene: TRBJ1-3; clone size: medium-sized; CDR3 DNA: TGTGCCAGCAGCCTGGACAGGGGGGGAAACACCATATATTTT; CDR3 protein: CASSLDRGGNTIYF
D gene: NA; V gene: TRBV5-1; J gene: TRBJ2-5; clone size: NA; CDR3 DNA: TGCGCCAGCAGCTCCCGGGACACAAGCTTCTTCCAAGTAAAGACCCAGTACTTC; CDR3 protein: CASSSRDTSFFQVKTQYF
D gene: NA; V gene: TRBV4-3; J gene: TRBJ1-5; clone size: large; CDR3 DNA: TGCGCCAGCAGCCAACTTACAGGGAGCAATCAGCCCCAGCATTTT; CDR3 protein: CASSQLTGSNQPQHF
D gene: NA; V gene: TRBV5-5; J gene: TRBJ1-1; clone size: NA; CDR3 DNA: TGTGCCAGCAGCAAACAGGGCTTGGTGACTGAAGCTTTCTTT; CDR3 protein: CASSKQGLVTEAFF
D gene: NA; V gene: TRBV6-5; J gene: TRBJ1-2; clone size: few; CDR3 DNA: TGTGCCAGCAGTTACTCGAAGGGGGGGGTCCGTGGCTACACCTTC; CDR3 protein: CASSYSKGGVRGYTF
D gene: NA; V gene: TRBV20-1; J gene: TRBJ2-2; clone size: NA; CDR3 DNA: TGCAGTGCTAGAGATGTGGTTTTGAGCACCGGGGAGCTGTTTTTT; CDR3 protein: CSARDVVLSTGELFF
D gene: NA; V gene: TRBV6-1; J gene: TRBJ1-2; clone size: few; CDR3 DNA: TGTGCCAGCATTGGAGGGGCCGGTAACTATGGCTACACCTTC; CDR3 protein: CASIGGAGNYGYTF
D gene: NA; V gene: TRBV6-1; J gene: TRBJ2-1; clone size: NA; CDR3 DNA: TGTGCCAGCAGTGAAGTTTGGAATGAGCAGTTCTTC; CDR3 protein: CASSEVWNEQFF
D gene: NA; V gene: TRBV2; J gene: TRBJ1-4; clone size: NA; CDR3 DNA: TGTGCCAGCAGGGACCCCGGGGACAATAATGAAAAACTGTTTTTT; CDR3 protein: CASRDPGDNNEKLFF
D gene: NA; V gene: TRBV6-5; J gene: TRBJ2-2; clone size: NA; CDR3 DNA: TGTGCCAGCAGTTACTCGAGGCGTACGAACACCGGGGAGCTGTTTTTT; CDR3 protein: CASSYSRRTNTGELFF
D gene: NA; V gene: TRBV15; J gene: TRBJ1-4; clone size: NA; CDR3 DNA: TGTGCCACCAGCCCCGGGGACACCGGCCCTGAAAAACTGTTTTTT; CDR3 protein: CATSPGDTGPEKLFF
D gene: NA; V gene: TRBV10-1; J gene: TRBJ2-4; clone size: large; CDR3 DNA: TGCGCCAGCAGTGAGTCGTGGCCCAACCTCGGGGGTAAAAACATTCAGTACTTC; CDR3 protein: CASSESWPNLGGKNIQYF
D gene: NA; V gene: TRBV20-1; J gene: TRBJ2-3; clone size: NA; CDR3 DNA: TGCAGTGCGCTTAAGGACGGCACAGATACGCAGTATTTT; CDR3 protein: CSALKDGTDTQYF
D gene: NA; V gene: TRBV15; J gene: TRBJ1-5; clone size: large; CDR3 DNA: TGTGCCACCAGCTATGGTAATCAGCCCCAGCATTTT; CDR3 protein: CATSYGNQPQHF
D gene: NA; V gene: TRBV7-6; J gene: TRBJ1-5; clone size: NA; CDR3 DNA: TGTGCCAGCAGCTTAGGCGCAGGGTTAAATCAGCCCCAGCATTTT; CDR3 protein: CASSLGAGLNQPQHF
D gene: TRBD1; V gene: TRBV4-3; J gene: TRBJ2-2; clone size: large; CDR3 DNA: TGCGCCAGCAGCCAAGATCTGGGACAGGGCAGGACCGGGGAGCTGTTTTTT; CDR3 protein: CASSQDLGQGRTGELFF
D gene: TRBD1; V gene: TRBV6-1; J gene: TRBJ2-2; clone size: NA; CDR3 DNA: TGTGCCAGCAGCAGCGGGACAGGGAGGTCCGGGGAGCTGTTTTTT; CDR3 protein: CASSSGTGRSGELFF
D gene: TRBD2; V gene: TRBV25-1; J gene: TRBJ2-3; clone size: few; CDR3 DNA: TGTGCCAGCAGTGAATGGGGCGGGGGGGGATCAGATACGCAGTATTTT; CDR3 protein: CASSEWGGGGSDTQYF
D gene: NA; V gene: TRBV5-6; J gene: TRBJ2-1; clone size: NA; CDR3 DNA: TGTGCCAGCAGCTTGGCCTACGAGGTAAGGAATGAGCAGTTCTTC; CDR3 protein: CASSLAYEVRNEQFF
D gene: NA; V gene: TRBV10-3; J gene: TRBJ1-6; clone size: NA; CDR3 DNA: TGTGCCATCAGTGATAAGGGACTACACAATTCACCCCTCCACTTT; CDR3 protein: CAISDKGLHNSPLHF
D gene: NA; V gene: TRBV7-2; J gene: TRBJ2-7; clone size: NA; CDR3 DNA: TGTGCCAGCAGCCCGAGGGGACCCAGGACCGGGACTTACTCCTACGAGCAGTACTTC; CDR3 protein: CASSPRGPRTGTYSYEQYF
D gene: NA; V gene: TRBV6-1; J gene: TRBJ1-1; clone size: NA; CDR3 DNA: TGTGCCAGCAGAATTCCGTCCCGCGGGGCCACTGAAGCTTTCTTT; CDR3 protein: CASRIPSRGATEAFF
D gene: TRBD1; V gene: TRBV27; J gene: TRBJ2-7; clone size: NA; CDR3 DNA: TGTGCCAGCAGTCACGGACAGGGGGCGGCCGAGCAGTACTTC; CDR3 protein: CASSHGQGAAEQYF
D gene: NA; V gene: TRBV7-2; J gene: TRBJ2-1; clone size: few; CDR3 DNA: TGTGCCAGCAGCTCTCTACTCTACAATGAGCAGTTCTTC; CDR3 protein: CASSSLLYNEQFF
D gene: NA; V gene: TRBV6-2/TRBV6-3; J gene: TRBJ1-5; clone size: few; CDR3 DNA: TGTGCCAGCGGAAATGGGGGTAGCAATCAGCCCCAGCATTTT; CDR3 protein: CASGNGGSNQPQHF
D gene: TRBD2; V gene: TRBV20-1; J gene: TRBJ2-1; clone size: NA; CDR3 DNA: TGCAGTGCCCCGCCGGGGGGGCCGTACAATGAGCAGTTCTTC; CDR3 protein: CSAPPGGPYNEQFF
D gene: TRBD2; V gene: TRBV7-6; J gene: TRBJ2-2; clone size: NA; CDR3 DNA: TGTGCCAGCAGCTTAAAGGCTAGCGGGGGCGCGAACACCGGGGAGCTGTTTTTT; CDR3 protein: CASSLKASGGANTGELFF
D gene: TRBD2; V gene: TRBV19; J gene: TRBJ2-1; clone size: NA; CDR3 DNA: TGTGCCAGTTATACGGGGGGGTGGGATACAAATGAGCAGTTCTTC; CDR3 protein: CASYTGGWDTNEQFF
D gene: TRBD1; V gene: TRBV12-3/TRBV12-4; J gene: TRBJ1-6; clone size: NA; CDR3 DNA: TGTGCCAGCAGATCCTCCGGGACAGGCAATTCACCCCTCCACTTT; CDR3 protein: CASRSSGTGNSPLHF
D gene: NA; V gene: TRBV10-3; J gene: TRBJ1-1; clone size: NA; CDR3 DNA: TGTGCCATCAGATCCGGGACGACGAACACTGAAGCTTTCTTT; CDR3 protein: CAIRSGTTNTEAFF
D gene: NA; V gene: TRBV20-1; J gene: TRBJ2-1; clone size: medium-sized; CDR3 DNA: TGCAGTGCTAAATCTTCGTGGAGCTCCTACAATGAGCAGTTCTTC; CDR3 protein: CSAKSSWSSYNEQFF
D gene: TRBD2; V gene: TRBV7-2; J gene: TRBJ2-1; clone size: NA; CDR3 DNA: TGTGCCAGCAGCTTAGCTCCGCGGGGGGCGAGCTCCTACAATGAGCAGTTCTTC; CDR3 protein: CASSLAPRGASSYNEQFF
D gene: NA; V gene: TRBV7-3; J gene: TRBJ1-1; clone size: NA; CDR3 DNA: TGTGCCAGCAGCTTAGCTGGGGGCCCTGAAGCTTTCTTT; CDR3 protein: CASSLAGGPEAFF
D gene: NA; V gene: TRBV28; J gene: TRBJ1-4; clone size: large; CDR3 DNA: TGTGCCGCTGTGCGGGGGGAAAAACTGTTTTTT; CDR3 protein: CAAVRGEKLFF
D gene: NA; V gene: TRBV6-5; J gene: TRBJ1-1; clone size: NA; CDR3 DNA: TGTGCCAGCAGTTACATGGGGAACACTGAAGCTTTCTTT; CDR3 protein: CASSYMGNTEAFF
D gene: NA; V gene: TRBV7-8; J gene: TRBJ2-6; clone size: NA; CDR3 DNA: TGTGCCAGCAGGCTAAATCAAATAGTTCCCCGAGACTCTGGGGCCAACGTCCTGACTTTC; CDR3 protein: CASRLNQIVPRDSGANVLTF
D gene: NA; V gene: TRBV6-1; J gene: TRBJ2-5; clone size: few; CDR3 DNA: TGTGCCAGCAGTAGGGGAGGCGGGGAGACCCAGTACTTC; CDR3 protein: CASSRGGGETQYF
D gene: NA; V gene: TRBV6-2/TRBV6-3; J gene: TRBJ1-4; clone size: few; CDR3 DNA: TGTGCCAGCAAACTTGACGGGATGGGTGAAAAACTGTTTTTT; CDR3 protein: CASKLDGMGEKLFF
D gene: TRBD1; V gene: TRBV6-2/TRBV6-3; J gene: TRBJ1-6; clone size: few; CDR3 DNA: TGTGCCAGCAGTTACGGGACAGGGATATCCTCCAATTCACCCCTCCACTTT; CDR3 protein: CASSYGTGISSNSPLHF
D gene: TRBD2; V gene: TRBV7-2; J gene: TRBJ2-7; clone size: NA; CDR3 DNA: TGTGCCAGCAGCCCGCCTAGCGGGGGTAGTGTATACGAGCAGTACTTC; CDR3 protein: CASSPPSGGSVYEQYF
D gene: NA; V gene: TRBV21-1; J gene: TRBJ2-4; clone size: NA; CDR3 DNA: TGTGCCAATACCGTGGCCAAAAACATTCAGTACTTC; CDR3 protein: CANTVAKNIQYF
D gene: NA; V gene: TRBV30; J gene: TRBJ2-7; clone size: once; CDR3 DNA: TGTGCCTGGACAGCCTCAGGGACCGGCGAGCAGTACTTT; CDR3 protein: CAWTASGTGEQYF
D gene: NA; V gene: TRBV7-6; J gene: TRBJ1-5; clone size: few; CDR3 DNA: TGTGCCAGCAGGAGGCTTAGCAATCAGCCCCAGCATTTT; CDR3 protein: CASRRLSNQPQHF
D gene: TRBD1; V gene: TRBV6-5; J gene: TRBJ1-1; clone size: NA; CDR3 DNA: TGTGCCAGCAGTTACGCAGTACAGGGGGACACTGAAGCTTTCTTT; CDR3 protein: CASSYAVQGDTEAFF
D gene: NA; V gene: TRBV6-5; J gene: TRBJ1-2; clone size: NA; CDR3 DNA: TGTGCCAGCAGTTATATCCAGGCCGGTGGCTACACCTTC; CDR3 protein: CASSYIQAGGYTF
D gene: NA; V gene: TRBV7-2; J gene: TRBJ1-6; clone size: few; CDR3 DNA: TGTGCCAGCAGCCCGGGAGGGGGGAGCTCCTATAATTCACCCCTCCACTTT; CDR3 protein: CASSPGGGSSYNSPLHF
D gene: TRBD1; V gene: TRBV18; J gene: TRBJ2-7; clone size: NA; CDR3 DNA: TGTGCCAGCTCACCCGAGACAGGGCGCTCCTACGAGCAGTACTTC; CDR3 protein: CASSPETGRSYEQYF
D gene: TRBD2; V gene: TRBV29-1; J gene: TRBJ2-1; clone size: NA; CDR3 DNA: TGCAGCGTCTTCTATAGCGGGGGGGCCTACAATGAGCAGTTCTTC; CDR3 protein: CSVFYSGGAYNEQFF
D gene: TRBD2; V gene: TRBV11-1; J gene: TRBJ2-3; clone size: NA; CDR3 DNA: TGTGCCAGCAGCTCCCAAGCGGGAGCCCCCACAGATACGCAGTATTTT; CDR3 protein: CASSSQAGAPTDTQYF
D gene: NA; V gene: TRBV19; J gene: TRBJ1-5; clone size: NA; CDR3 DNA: TGTGCCAGTAGTATTGGCAGGGGCAATCAGCCCCAGCATTTT; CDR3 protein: CASSIGRGNQPQHF
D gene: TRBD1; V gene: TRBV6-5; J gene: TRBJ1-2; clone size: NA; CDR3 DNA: TGTGCCAGCAGTTCCCTACAGGGGGCAGGTGGCTACACCTTC; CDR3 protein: CASSSLQGAGGYTF
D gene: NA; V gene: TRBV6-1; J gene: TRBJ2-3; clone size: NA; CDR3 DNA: TGTGCCAGCAGTAGGGGGACCACAGATACGCAGTATTTT; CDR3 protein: CASSRGTTDTQYF
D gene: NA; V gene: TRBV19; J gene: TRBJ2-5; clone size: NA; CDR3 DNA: TGTGCCAGTAGTCCGCGGGACAGCGGAGCGAAGACCCAGTACTTC; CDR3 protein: CASSPRDSGAKTQYF